Listed below are T cell receptor beta chains from one sample, sequenced in a study of CD8+ T cells in alopecia areata. Assay: immunoSEQ multiplex PCR; the TCRdb copy retains only in-frame clones and omits some. There are roughly 64,000 clones in the sample; just over 45% occur only once, and about a fifth lies in the top ten. This material consisted of CD8+ T cells sorted from blood, taken at approximately week 36, from a patient treated with tofacitinib. All receptors derive from a human donor with alopecia areata. The CDR3 runs from the conserved cysteine through the conserved F or W. A D gene is named only where the DNA matches it firmly. Size values are once, few and many counts, or a class for expanded clones, and some rows have none.

clone_size j_call d_call v_call cdr3_aa cdr3_nt
few TRBJ1-4 - TRBV30 CAWSGGGGEKLFF TGTGCCTGGAGTGGAGGGGGGGGTGAAAAACTGTTTTTT
- TRBJ2-7 - TRBV27 CAIGASYEQYF TGTGCCATCGGCGCCTCCTACGAGCAGTACTTC
few TRBJ2-5 TRBD2 TRBV14 CASGTSGKETQYF TGTGCCAGTGGGACTAGCGGGAAGGAGACCCAGTACTTC
- TRBJ2-1 TRBD1 TRBV7-9 CASSLGGGQGHEQFF TGTGCCAGCAGCTTAGGTGGGGGACAGGGCCATGAGCAGTTCTTC
few TRBJ1-2 - TRBV30 CAWGASYGYTF TGTGCCTGGGGTGCCAGTTATGGCTACACCTTC
- TRBJ2-7 TRBD2 TRBV27 CASRPGLAELYSYEQYF TGTGCCAGCAGACCGGGACTAGCGGAACTATACTCCTACGAGCAGTACTTC
- TRBJ2-7 - TRBV11-2 CASSETLSYEQYF TGTGCCAGCAGTGAAACTCTCTCCTACGAGCAGTACTTC
few TRBJ1-2 - TRBV7-9 CASTPGEGYTF TGTGCCAGCACTCCGGGGGAAGGCTACACCTTC
- TRBJ1-1 - TRBV2 CASTLAVEGNTEAFF TGTGCCAGCACCCTAGCGGTGGAGGGAAACACTGAAGCTTTCTTT
few TRBJ2-1 - TRBV4-1 CASSQESGSYNEQFF TGCGCCAGCAGCCAAGAAAGCGGGTCCTACAATGAGCAGTTCTTC
- TRBJ1-2 - TRBV7-8 CASSLVTQHEGGYTF TGTGCCAGCAGCTTAGTAACACAACATGAGGGTGGCTACACCTTC
- TRBJ2-7 - TRBV19 CASSPTPAGKYEQYF TGTGCCAGTAGTCCGACTCCGGCAGGCAAGTACGAGCAGTACTTC
- TRBJ2-7 TRBD2 TRBV7-8 CASSSGTSGSEQYF TGTGCCAGCAGCTCCGGGACTAGCGGGTCCGAGCAGTACTTC
- TRBJ1-2 - TRBV7-9 CASSLEEETPYGYTF TGTGCCAGCAGCTTAGAGGAGGAGACTCCCTATGGCTACACCTTC
- TRBJ2-3 - TRBV27 CASSLWGHDTQYF TGTGCCAGCAGTCTCTGGGGGCACGATACGCAGTATTTT
- TRBJ1-5 TRBD1 TRBV15 CATSRALQGMAGQPQHF TGTGCCACCAGCAGAGCCCTACAGGGGATGGCGGGCCAGCCCCAGCATTTT
- TRBJ1-1 - TRBV6-5 CASSFGGMNTEAFF TGTGCCAGCAGCTTCGGAGGAATGAACACTGAAGCTTTCTTT
- TRBJ2-3 - TRBV7-2 CASSPEVLAVPDTQYF TGTGCCAGCAGCCCCGAGGTGCTCGCGGTCCCAGATACGCAGTATTTT
few TRBJ1-2 - TRBV9 CASSDGSRGYTF TGTGCCAGCAGCGATGGGAGTCGGGGCTACACCTTC
few TRBJ2-1 - TRBV15 CATSRDRLSYNEQFF TGTGCCACCAGCAGAGATAGACTTTCCTACAATGAGCAGTTCTTC
few TRBJ1-4 - TRBV27 CASSPSGTLLFF TGTGCCAGCAGTCCATCCGGGACACTGCTGTTTTTT
- TRBJ2-5 - TRBV27 CASSFDRSQETQYF TGTGCCAGCAGTTTTGATCGTTCTCAAGAGACCCAGTACTTC
- TRBJ2-5 TRBD2 TRBV28 CASSPGTSMETQYF TGTGCCAGCAGTCCCGGGACTAGCATGGAGACCCAGTACTTC
- TRBJ2-7 - TRBV4-1 CASSDGASSYEQYF TGCGCCAGCAGTGACGGGGCTAGCTCCTACGAGCAGTACTTC
- TRBJ2-7 TRBD2 TRBV29-1 CSVEILAGVRDEQYF TGCAGCGTTGAAATTCTAGCGGGAGTCAGGGACGAGCAGTACTTC